The present TCR beta chain was sequenced within a study of blood T cells in healthy people across ages (dated by TCRdb to about 2015). Notes on the research overall: In model experiments, template switching captured roughly one uniquely barcoded TCR beta cDNA molecule for every two T cells. Donors were grouped into four age groups: young (average roughly 15 years), middle-aged (roughly 38), aged (62) and long-lived (about 90). Using the same blood draw, the study looked at two additional independent replicas of 1 million unique cDNA reads for two donors, one aged 18 to 30 and the other aged 80 or older. To avoid experimental bias, donors of different ages were spread randomly across the sequencing lanes. Age-related changes in TCR beta repertoire diversity were measured in the study by deep sequencing normalized with unique cDNA molecular identifiers. On the study overall, not on this receptor specifically: Compared with the aged group, the long-lived group had more naive CD4+ T cells, fewer expanded clones and increased TCR diversity, a pattern suggesting age selection. Estimates of total diversity from one million sequenced T cells were regarded as lower bounds and underestimates. Bulk unsorted PBMC profiling prevented conclusive comparison of naive and antigen-experienced compartments. As age increased, observed TCR beta diversity per million T cells dropped in a roughly linear way, and a significant reduction was already evident by age 40. A strong correlation was found between observed TCR beta diversity and the percentage of naive T cells measured by flow cytometry. The CMV infection status of donors was not known, potentially confounding age-related changes in expanded clonotypes.

For this chain, trimming is 6 bases at the V end and 8 bases at the J end, and the number of junction bases without a gene match is 15. The CDR3 measures 15 amino acids from cysteine to phenylalanine. The CDR3 DNA has 45 bases and is translated from base 1. Systemically healthy Caucasian individuals from Russia, roughly 40 in total and aged about 6 to 95 years, were included as donors. Each donor gave roughly 11 milliliters of peripheral blood, drawn into EDTA-treated Vacutainer tubes. PBMCs were isolated by Ficoll-Paque density-gradient centrifugation, with at least 6.5 million obtained per sample. Trizol reagent was used to extract total RNA from the PBMCs, yielding at least 5.5 micrograms per sample. For every donor, an aliquot of PBMCs went through flow cytometry to measure the percentages of naive CD45RAhigh/CD27high T cells. Turning to this clonotype: Its antigen is currently not known. The sample holds no much larger clone one base away, and base qualities are not on file.

Receptors were amplified or captured by 5' RACE. Sequencing used an Illumina HiSeq 2500. A second about 7 to 12 cycle PCR used a sample-barcoded 5' primer and a J-beta primer mix. Each TCR beta cDNA molecule received a unique molecular identifier from a template-switch 5' adaptor carrying 12 random nucleotides. Each sample yielded at least 3 million CDR3-containing paired-end reads. The Mint cDNA synthesis kit, primed by a TRBC-specific oligonucleotide, was used to synthesize first-strand cDNA from all RNA. All cDNA was treated with uracil-DNA glycosylase and then went through a first 18-cycle PCR with the universal primers M1SS and BC2_uni_R. Processing in the source paper ran as follows. For normalization, 1 million high-quality reads, each with a distinct molecular identifier, were randomly selected from each sample. Reads sharing molecular identifiers were discarded rather than binned into consensus sequences. CDR3 identification, clonotype clustering and error correction used MiTCR with a Q25 quality threshold and the strictest error-elimination algorithm. A nonparametric unseen species model using Euler transformation provided a lower-bound estimate of total TCR beta diversity. TCRdb's own reprocessing of the public reads used fastp at Q25 and MiXCR and kept productive beta chains. Here each entry gathers all rows of one CDR3 protein and keeps the most common genes and DNA. The V and J calls and clone size are TCRdb's, not the authors'. The sample yields about 640,000 distinct CDR3 sequences; 45% to 65% were counted once. Of the sample, approximately 40% falls within the top ten clones.

Sequencing input: blood. This clonotype originated in a man in his 60s in good health. The V and J segments used are TRBV12-3 or TRBV12-4 and TRBJ1-2, with 7 bases in between that match TRBD1. In nucleotide form, the sequence is TGTGCCAGCAGCCGGACGCACAGGGGCCCTGACGGCTACACCTTC. Its protein reads: CASSRTHRGPDGYTF.